The rows below give T cell receptor beta chains drawn from one sample of a study of CD8 T cells in ankylosing spondylitis. TCRdb reanalysed the 5' RACE reads using MiXCR and keeps one entry per CDR3 protein. The data contain roughly 130,000 distinct CDR3 sequences, around 13% of them seen just once; the ten biggest clones take up 2.5% to 3%. Sequenced sample: blood, either unsorted or a sorted T cell fraction (not recorded which). Receptor source: a female donor with ankylosing spondylitis or in good health (not recorded which). CDR3s include the opening cysteine and the closing phenylalanine or tryptophan. A D gene is named only where the DNA matches it firmly. The size field is filled for only some rows; it gives once, few, many or a size class.

j_gene,len,abundance,d_gene,v_gene,CDR3aa,CDR3nt
TRBJ2-1,16,-,TRBD2,TRBV29-1,CSVEKWTSGTYNEQFF,TGCAGCGTTGAGAAGTGGACTAGCGGAACCTACAATGAGCAGTTCTTC
TRBJ2-2,15,many,TRBD1,TRBV6-1,CASRRQGTNTGELFF,TGTGCCAGCAGACGACAGGGGACGAACACCGGGGAGCTGTTTTTT
TRBJ2-3,14,-,TRBD2,TRBV5-1,CASSPGTRADTQYF,TGCGCCAGCAGCCCCGGGACTAGGGCAGATACGCAGTATTTT
TRBJ2-7,13,many,-,TRBV27,CASSLSGPYEQYF,TGTGCCAGCAGTTTATCTGGGCCCTACGAGCAGTACTTC
TRBJ2-3,15,many,TRBD2,TRBV7-3,CASSLTSREADTQYF,TGTGCCAGCAGCTTAACGTCCCGGGAGGCTGATACGCAGTATTTT
TRBJ1-1,14,many,-,TRBV6-2/TRBV6-3,CASRSEGRNTEAFF,TGTGCCAGCAGATCTGAGGGGAGGAACACTGAAGCTTTCTTT
TRBJ2-1,15,-,TRBD2,TRBV11-3,CASSHTSGGYNEQFF,TGTGCCAGCAGCCATACTAGCGGGGGTTACAATGAGCAGTTCTTC
TRBJ1-2,15,many,TRBD1,TRBV4-1,CASSQEQGVNYGYTF,TGCGCCAGCAGCCAAGAGCAGGGGGTTAACTATGGCTACACCTTC
TRBJ2-2,15,many,-,TRBV20-1,CSAVRDPGGTGELFF,TGCAGTGCGGTCCGGGACCCTGGCGGCACCGGGGAGCTGTTTTTT
TRBJ2-1,15,few,TRBD2,TRBV5-1,CASSLRLAGGYEQFF,TGCGCCAGCAGCCTCAGACTAGCGGGAGGTTATGAGCAGTTCTTC
TRBJ2-1,16,many,-,TRBV3-1,CASSQVPPARHNEQFF,TGTGCCAGCAGCCAAGTCCCCCCGGCAAGACACAATGAGCAGTTCTTC
TRBJ1-3,13,once,-,TRBV29-1,CSVGRDLGNTIYF,TGCAGCGTTGGGAGGGACCTTGGAAACACCATATATTTT
TRBJ2-7,13,-,-,TRBV20-1,CSAGPGSSYEQYF,TGCAGTGCCGGTCCAGGGAGCTCCTACGAGCAGTACTTC
TRBJ2-3,15,few,TRBD2,TRBV20-1,CSASTTSGTTDTQYF,TGCAGTGCTAGCACGACTAGCGGGACCACAGATACGCAGTATTTT
TRBJ2-3,15,many,-,TRBV18,CASSPPSPGTDTQYF,TGTGCCAGCTCACCACCCTCCCCGGGCACAGATACGCAGTATTTT
TRBJ2-5,14,few,-,TRBV9,CASSPGPTPETQYF,TGTGCCAGCAGCCCCGGACCAACCCCAGAGACCCAGTACTTC
TRBJ1-2,15,few,TRBD1,TRBV12-3/TRBV12-4,CASSPSGTGGGGYTF,TGTGCCAGCAGTCCTTCCGGAACAGGGGGAGGTGGCTACACCTTC
TRBJ2-7,15,few,-,TRBV5-1,CASSLDPVSLYEQYF,TGCGCCAGCAGCTTGGATCCGGTTTCTCTTTACGAGCAGTACTTC
TRBJ1-5,14,many,-,TRBV7-9,CASSLEHPAGAQHF,TGTGCCAGCAGCTTAGAACACCCCGCGGGAGCCCAGCATTTT
TRBJ2-5,12,few,-,TRBV15,CATSRAGETQYF,TGTGCCACCAGCAGGGCGGGGGAGACCCAGTACTTC
TRBJ2-2,17,many,TRBD2,TRBV5-1,CASSSGTSGRVTGELFF,TGCGCCAGCAGCAGTGGGACTAGCGGGCGTGTCACCGGGGAGCTGTTTTTT
TRBJ2-5,15,few,-,TRBV11-1,CASSFGPSPQETQYF,TGTGCCAGCAGCTTTGGTCCCAGCCCCCAAGAGACCCAGTACTTC
TRBJ2-3,15,many,-,TRBV5-1,CASSPPVGLAGTQYF,TGCGCCAGCAGCCCACCGGTAGGACTGGCCGGGACGCAGTATTTT
TRBJ2-5,13,-,TRBD1,TRBV10-3,CAIGQGAFQTQYF,TGTGCCATCGGACAGGGGGCTTTTCAGACCCAGTACTTC
TRBJ1-3,17,few,TRBD1,TRBV20-1,CSARDMTGDFSGNTIYF,TGCAGTGCTAGGGATATGACAGGGGACTTCTCTGGAAACACCATATATTTT
TRBJ1-2,15,many,-,TRBV29-1,CSVDDRQGLDYGYTF,TGCAGCGTGGATGATCGTCAGGGACTGGACTATGGCTACACCTTC
TRBJ1-3,17,-,-,TRBV3-1,CASSQPQGPSSGNTIYF,TGTGCCAGCAGCCAGCCACAGGGTCCGAGCTCTGGAAACACCATATATTTT
TRBJ2-3,13,few,-,TRBV12-3/TRBV12-4,CASSPRDLNTQYF,TGTGCCAGCAGTCCCCGGGATTTAAATACGCAGTATTTT
TRBJ2-7,15,many,-,TRBV11-1,CASSLVGAADYEQYF,TGTGCCAGCAGCTTAGTGGGGGCAGCGGACTACGAGCAGTACTTC
TRBJ2-7,14,few,TRBD1,TRBV20-1,CSASRGTGRAEQYF,TGCAGTGCTAGTCGCGGGACAGGGAGGGCCGAGCAGTACTTC
TRBJ2-4,13,many,-,TRBV29-1,CSVEDLGENIQYF,TGCAGCGTTGAAGATTTGGGTGAAAACATTCAGTACTTC
TRBJ2-2,15,many,-,TRBV28,CASTTTSLFTGELFF,TGTGCCAGCACCACTACCAGCCTGTTCACCGGGGAGCTGTTTTTT
TRBJ2-7,15,-,TRBD1,TRBV5-1,CASAKGQAQNYEQYF,TGCGCCAGCGCGAAAGGACAGGCCCAGAACTACGAGCAGTACTTC
TRBJ2-5,15,many,TRBD1,TRBV20-1,CSAAPGTGGQETQYF,TGCAGTGCTGCACCCGGGACAGGGGGTCAAGAGACCCAGTACTTC
TRBJ1-2,14,-,-,TRBV25-1,CASSEAGKLYGYTF,TGTGCCAGCAGTGAAGCCGGAAAGCTCTATGGCTACACCTTC
TRBJ1-1,16,-,-,TRBV25-1,CASSAQTLPRNTEAFF,TGTGCCAGCAGTGCACAAACTTTACCAAGGAACACTGAAGCTTTCTTT
TRBJ1-5,17,many,TRBD1,TRBV4-1,CASSQAASGQGIQPQHF,TGCGCCAGCAGCCAAGCCGCCTCAGGACAGGGAATACAGCCCCAGCATTTT
TRBJ1-1,15,few,-,TRBV6-1,CASTIEYTGNTEAFF,TGTGCCAGCACCATAGAGTATACAGGGAACACTGAAGCTTTCTTT
TRBJ2-3,16,many,TRBD2,TRBV24-1,CATSDPWRESTDTQYF,TGTGCCACCAGTGATCCTTGGCGGGAGAGCACAGATACGCAGTATTTT
TRBJ2-3,13,few,TRBD2,TRBV5-1,CASRRGGVDTQYF,TGCGCCAGCCGACGCGGGGGGGTAGATACGCAGTATTTT
TRBJ1-1,15,-,TRBD1,TRBV4-1,CASSLQGQGADEAFF,TGCGCCAGCAGCCTTCAGGGACAGGGGGCCGATGAAGCTTTCTTT
TRBJ2-2,14,-,-,TRBV11-2,CASSLDRWPGELFF,TGTGCCAGCAGCTTAGATCGGTGGCCCGGGGAGCTGTTTTTT
TRBJ1-1,14,many,-,TRBV7-2,CATRTANVNTEAFF,TGTGCCACAAGGACAGCGAATGTGAACACTGAAGCTTTCTTT
TRBJ2-2,17,many,TRBD1,TRBV11-2,CASSNFRDRHITGELFF,TGTGCCAGCAGCAATTTTCGGGACAGGCATATCACCGGGGAGCTGTTTTTT
TRBJ2-5,16,many,TRBD1,TRBV5-1,CASSRGQDWYQETQYF,TGCGCCAGCAGCCGGGGACAGGACTGGTACCAAGAGACCCAGTACTTC
TRBJ2-1,16,many,TRBD2,TRBV7-8,CASSALAGGTYNEQFF,TGTGCCAGCAGCGCACTAGCGGGAGGTACCTACAATGAGCAGTTCTTC